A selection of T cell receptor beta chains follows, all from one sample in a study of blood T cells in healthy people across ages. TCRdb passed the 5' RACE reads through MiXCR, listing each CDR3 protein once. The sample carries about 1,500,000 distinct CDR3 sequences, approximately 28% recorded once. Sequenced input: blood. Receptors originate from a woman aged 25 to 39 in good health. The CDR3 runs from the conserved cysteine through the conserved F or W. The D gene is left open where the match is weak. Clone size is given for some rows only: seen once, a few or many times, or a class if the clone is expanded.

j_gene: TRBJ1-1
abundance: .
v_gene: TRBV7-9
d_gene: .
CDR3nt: TGTGCCAGCAGCCCCCCCTGGGAGGGTGAAGCTTTCTTT
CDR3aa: CASSPPWEGEAFF

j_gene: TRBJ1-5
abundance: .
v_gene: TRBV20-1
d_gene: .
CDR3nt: TGCAGTGCTAGGGCCAGGGAGAATCAGCCCCAGCATTTT
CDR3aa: CSARARENQPQHF

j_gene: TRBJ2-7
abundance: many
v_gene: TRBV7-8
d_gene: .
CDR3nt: TGTGCCAGCTGGCAGGGTAACGAGCAGTACTTC
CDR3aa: CASWQGNEQYF

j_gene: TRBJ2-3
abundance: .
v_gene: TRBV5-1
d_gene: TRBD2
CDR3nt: TGCGCCAGCAGCTTCCTAGCGGGAGAGGCAGATACGCAGTATTTT
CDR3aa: CASSFLAGEADTQYF

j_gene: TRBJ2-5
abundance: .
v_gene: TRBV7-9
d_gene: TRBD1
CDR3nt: TGTGCCAGCACCCTTCTGGACAGGACGTACCAAGAGACCCAGTACTTC
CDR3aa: CASTLLDRTYQETQYF

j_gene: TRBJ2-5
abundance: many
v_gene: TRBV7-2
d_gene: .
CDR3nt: TGTGCCAGCAACCGGGCGGCTCAAGAGACCCAGTACTTC
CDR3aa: CASNRAAQETQYF

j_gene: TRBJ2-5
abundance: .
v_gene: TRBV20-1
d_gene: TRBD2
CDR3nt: TGCAGTGCTAGAGATGGGACTAGTTTTGGGGAGACCCAGTACTTC
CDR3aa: CSARDGTSFGETQYF

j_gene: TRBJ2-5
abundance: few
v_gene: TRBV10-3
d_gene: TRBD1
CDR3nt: TGTGCCATCACCCCCCGGACAGGGGGTAGTGAGCAGTACTTC
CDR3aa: CAITPRTGGSEQYF

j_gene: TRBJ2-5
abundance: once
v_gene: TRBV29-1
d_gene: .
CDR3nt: TGCAGCGTTGAGAACCCCCGGACGGGGGAGACCCAGTACTTC
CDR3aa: CSVENPRTGETQYF

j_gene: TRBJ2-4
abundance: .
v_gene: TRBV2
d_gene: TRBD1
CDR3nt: TGTGCCAGCAATATTGGTGGGACAGGGGGGGAGGAGCAGTACTTC
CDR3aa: CASNIGGTGGEEQYF

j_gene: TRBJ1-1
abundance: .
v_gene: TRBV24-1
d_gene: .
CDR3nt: TGTGCCACCAGTGAAGTTGACAGAAACACTGAAGCTTTCTTT
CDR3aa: CATSEVDRNTEAFF

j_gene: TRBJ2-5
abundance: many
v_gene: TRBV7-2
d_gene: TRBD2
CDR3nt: TGTGCCAGCAGCTCTCCTAGCGGGAGCAAAGAGACCCAGTACTTC
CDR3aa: CASSSPSGSKETQYF

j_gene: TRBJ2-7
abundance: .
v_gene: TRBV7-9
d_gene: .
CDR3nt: TGTGCCAGCAGCTTAGGGGTTCTTGGGGTCGAGCAGTACTTC
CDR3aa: CASSLGVLGVEQYF

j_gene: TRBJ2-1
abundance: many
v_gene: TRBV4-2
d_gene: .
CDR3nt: TGTGCCAGCAGCCAAGATGTTAGCCGAAATGAGCAGTTCTTC
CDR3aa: CASSQDVSRNEQFF

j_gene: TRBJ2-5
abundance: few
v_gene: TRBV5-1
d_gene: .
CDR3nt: TGCGCCAGCAGCTTGGGCGGGGTTGTAAAGGAGACCCAGTACTTC
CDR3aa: CASSLGGVVKETQYF

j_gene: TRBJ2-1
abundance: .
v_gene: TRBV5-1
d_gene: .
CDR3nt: TGCGCCAGCGGGAAGTCGGGAGACAATGAGCAGTTCTTC
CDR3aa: CASGKSGDNEQFF

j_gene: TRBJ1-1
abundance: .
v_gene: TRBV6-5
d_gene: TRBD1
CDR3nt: TGTGCCAGCAGTCGGACAGGGAGAGGGGACACTGAAGCTTTCTTT
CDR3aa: CASSRTGRGDTEAFF

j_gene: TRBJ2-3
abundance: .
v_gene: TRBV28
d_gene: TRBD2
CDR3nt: TGTGCCAGCAGAGGGGGATGGGGACTAGCGGGGGTCAAGAATACGCAGTATTTT
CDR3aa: CASRGGWGLAGVKNTQYF

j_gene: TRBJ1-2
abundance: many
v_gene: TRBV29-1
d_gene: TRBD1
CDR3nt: TGCAGCGTTGAAGGGACAGGGGAAAGCTACACCTTC
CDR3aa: CSVEGTGESYTF

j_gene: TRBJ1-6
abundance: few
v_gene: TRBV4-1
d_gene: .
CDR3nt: TGCGCCAGCAGCCCTACCGGTGGGTACTCACCCCTCCACTTT
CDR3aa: CASSPTGGYSPLHF

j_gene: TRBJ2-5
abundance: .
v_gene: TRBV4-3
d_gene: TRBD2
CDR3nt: TGCGCCAGCAGCCAAGACGTCGGGAGGTATCAAGAGACCCAGTACTTC
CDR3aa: CASSQDVGRYQETQYF

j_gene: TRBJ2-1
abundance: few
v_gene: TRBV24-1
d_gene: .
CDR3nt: TGTGCCACCTCCCTAGGAGGAGTCACCTACAATGAGCAGTTCTTC
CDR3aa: CATSLGGVTYNEQFF

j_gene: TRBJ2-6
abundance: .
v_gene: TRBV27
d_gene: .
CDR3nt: TGTGCCAGCAGTGTTCAGGGTTCACACAGGTCTATAAGCTCTGGGGCCAACGTCCTGACTTTC
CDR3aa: CASSVQGSHRSISSGANVLTF

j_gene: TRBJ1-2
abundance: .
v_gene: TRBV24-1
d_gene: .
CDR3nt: TGTGCCACCAGTGATGAGGGGTTGCTTGGCTACACCTTC
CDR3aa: CATSDEGLLGYTF

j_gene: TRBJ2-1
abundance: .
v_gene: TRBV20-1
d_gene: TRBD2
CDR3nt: TGCAGTGCTTGTCGACCGGGACTAGCGGACAATGAGCAGTTCTTC
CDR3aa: CSACRPGLADNEQFF

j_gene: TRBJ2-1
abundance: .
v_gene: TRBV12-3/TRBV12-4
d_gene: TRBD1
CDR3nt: TGTGCCAGCGGACGACAGGGGAATGAGCAGTTCTTC
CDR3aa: CASGRQGNEQFF

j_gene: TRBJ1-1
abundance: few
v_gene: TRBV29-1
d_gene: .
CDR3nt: TGCAGCGTTGAGGGTAAGAACACTGAAGCTTTCTTT
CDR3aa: CSVEGKNTEAFF

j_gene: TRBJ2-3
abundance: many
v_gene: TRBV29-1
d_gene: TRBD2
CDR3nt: TGCAGCGTTGAAGGCGGGACTAGCGGAACAGATACGCAGTATTTT
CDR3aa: CSVEGGTSGTDTQYF

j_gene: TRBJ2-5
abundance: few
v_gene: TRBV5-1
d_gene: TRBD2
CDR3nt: TGCGCCAGCAGCCGGCGGGCGGGGGGGATTCAAGAGACCCAGTACTTC
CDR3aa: CASSRRAGGIQETQYF

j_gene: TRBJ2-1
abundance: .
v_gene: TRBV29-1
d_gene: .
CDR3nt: TGCAGCACGAGGGGCACAGGGACCAATGAGCAGTTCTTC
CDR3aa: CSTRGTGTNEQFF

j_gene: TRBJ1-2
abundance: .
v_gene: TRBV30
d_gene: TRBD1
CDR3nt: TGTGCCTGGAGTGTAGTAGGGGGCGGCTACACCTTC
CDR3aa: CAWSVVGGGYTF

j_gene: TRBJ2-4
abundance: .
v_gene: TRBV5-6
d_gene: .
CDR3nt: TGTGCCAGCAGCCGAACAGGGACCAACATTCAGTACTTC
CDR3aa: CASSRTGTNIQYF

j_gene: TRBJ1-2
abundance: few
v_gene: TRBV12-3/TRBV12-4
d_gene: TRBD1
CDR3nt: TGTGCCAGCAGCCCCCTCGGGAGGGGACAGGGGTATGGCTACACCTTC
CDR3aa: CASSPLGRGQGYGYTF

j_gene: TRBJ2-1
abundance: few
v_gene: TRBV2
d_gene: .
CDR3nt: TGTGCCAGCCTCGGTGGAGCGTGGAATGAGCAGTTCTTC
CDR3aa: CASLGGAWNEQFF

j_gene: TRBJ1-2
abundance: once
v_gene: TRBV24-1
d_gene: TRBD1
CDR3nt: TGTGCCACCAGTGGAGACAGGGGTAGGAATGGCTACACCTTC
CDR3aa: CATSGDRGRNGYTF

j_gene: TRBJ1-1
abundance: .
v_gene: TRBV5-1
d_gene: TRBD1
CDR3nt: TGCGCCAGCAGCTGGGGGACAGGGATGAACACTGAAGCTTTCTTT
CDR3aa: CASSWGTGMNTEAFF

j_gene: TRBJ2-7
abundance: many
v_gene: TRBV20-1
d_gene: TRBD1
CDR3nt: TGCAGTTCTAAGGGGACAGGGGACAACGAGCAGTACTTC
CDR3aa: CSSKGTGDNEQYF

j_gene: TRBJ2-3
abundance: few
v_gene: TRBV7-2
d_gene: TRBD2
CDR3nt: TGTGCCAGCAGCGTTACTAGCGGGAGACCAGATACGCAGTATTTT
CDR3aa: CASSVTSGRPDTQYF

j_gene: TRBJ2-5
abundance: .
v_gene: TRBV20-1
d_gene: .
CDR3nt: TGCAGTGCGAAGCCGGGGCCAAAAGAGACCCAGTACTTC
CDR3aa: CSAKPGPKETQYF

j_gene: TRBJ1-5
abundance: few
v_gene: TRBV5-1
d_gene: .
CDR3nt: TGCGCCAGCAGCTGGGGGGAAGATAGCAATCAGCCCCAGCATTTT
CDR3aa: CASSWGEDSNQPQHF

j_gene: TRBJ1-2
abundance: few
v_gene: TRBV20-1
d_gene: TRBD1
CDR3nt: TGCAGTGCTAGGGCTCCGGGACAGGTTAACTATGGCTACACCTTC
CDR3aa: CSARAPGQVNYGYTF

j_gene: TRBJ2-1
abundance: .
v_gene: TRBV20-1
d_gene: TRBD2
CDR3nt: TGCAGTGCGCCTGCTAGCGGGTTACCTGAGCAGTTCTTC
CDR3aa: CSAPASGLPEQFF

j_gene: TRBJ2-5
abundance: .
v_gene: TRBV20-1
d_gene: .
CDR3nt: TGCAGTGCTAGAGCTGAGACTGGAATCGAGACCCAGTACTTC
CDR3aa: CSARAETGIETQYF

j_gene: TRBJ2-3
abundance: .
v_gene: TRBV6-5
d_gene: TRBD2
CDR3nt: TGTGCCAGCAGCCCACTAGCGGGGGGGGGCACAGATACGCAGTATTTT
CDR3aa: CASSPLAGGGTDTQYF

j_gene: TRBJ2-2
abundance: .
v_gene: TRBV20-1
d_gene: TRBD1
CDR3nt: TGCAGTGCTAGACAGGGGGCCGCCGGGGAGCTGTTTTTT
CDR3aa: CSARQGAAGELFF

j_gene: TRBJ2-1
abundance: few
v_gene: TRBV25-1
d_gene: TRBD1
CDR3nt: TGTGCCAGCAACGTGGGACAGGGTTACAATGAGCAGTTCTTC
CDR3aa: CASNVGQGYNEQFF

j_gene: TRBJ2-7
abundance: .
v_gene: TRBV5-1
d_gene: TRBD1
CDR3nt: TGCTCCAGCAGCCCCCGAACAGGGGGCGGATACGAGCAGTACTTC
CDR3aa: CSSSPRTGGGYEQYF

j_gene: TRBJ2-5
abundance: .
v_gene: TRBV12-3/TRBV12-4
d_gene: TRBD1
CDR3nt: TGTGCCAGCAGCCGACAGGGGGCGCCGGGAGAGACCCAGTACTTC
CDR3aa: CASSRQGAPGETQYF

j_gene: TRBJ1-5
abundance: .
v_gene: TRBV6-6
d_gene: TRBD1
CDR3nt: TGTGCCAGCAGTTCTCGCCCGGGGACAGAGAATCAGCCCCAGCATTTT
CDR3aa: CASSSRPGTENQPQHF

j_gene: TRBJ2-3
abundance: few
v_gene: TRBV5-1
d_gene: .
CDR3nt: TGCGCCAGCACCCTTGAAGTCAGCACAGATACGCAGTATTTT
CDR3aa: CASTLEVSTDTQYF

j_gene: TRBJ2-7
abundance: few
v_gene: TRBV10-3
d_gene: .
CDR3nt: TGTGCCATCAGTGACCCTAAGGGGGACTGCGAGCAGTACTTC
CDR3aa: CAISDPKGDCEQYF

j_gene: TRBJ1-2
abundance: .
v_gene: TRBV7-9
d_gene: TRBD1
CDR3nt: TGTGCCAGCAGCTTAGGTGGACAGGCTTTCGGGGGCTACACCTTC
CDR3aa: CASSLGGQAFGGYTF

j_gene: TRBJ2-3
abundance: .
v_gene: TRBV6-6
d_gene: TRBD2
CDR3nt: TGTGCCAGCAGTTCCTCAGCGGGGGCCGGAGATACGCAGTATTTT
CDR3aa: CASSSSAGAGDTQYF

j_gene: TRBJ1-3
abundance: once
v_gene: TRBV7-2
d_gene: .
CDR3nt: TGTGCCAGCAGCCCTCCGCTCTCTGGAAACACCATATATTTT
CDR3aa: CASSPPLSGNTIYF

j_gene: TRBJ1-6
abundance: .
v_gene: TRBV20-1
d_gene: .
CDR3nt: TGCGGTGCTAGAGAGCCAGGGGTGTTTAATTCACCCCTCCACTTT
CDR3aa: CGAREPGVFNSPLHF

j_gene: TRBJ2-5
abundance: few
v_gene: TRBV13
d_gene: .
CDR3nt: TGTGCCAGCACCTCGTCGCGGGGAGGAGAGACCCAGTACTTC
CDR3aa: CASTSSRGGETQYF

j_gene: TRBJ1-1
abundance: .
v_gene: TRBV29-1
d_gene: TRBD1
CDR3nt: TGCAGCGTTCGCAGACAGGGAGTGGGCACTGAAGCTTTCTTT
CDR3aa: CSVRRQGVGTEAFF